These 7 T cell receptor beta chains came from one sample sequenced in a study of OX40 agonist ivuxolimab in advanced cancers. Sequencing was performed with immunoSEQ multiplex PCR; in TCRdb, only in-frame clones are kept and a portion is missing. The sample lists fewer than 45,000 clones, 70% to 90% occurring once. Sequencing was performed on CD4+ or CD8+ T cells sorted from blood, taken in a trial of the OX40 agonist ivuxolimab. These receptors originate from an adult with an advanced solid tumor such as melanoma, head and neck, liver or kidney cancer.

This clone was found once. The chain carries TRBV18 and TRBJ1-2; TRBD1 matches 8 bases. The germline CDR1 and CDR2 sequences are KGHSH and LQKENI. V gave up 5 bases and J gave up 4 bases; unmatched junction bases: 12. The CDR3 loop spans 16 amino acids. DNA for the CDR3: TGTGCCAGCTCAGCCAGACAGGGGCCCTCCGGCTATGGCTACACCTTC. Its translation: CASSARQGPSGYGYTF.

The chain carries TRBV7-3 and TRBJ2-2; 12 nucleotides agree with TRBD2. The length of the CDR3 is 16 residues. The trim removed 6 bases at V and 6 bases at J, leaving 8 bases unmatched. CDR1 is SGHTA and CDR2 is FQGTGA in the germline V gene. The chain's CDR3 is CASRPSGRAYAGELFF. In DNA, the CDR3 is TGTGCCAGCAGACCTAGCGGGAGGGCCTACGCCGGGGAGCTGTTTTTT.

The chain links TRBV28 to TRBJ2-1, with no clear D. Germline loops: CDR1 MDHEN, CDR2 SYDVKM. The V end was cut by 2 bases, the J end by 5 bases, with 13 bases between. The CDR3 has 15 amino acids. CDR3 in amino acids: CASSLPPASDNEQFF. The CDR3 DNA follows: TGTGCCAGCAGTTTACCCCCGGCGTCAGACAATGAGCAGTTCTTC.

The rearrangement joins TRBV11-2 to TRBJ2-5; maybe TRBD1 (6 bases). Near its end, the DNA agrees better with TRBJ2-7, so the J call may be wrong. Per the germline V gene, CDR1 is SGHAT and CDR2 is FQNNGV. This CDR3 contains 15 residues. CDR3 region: CASSLDVGAAYEQYF. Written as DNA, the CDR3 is TGTGCCAGCAGCTTAGATGTGGGGGCGGCCTACGAGCAGTACTTC.

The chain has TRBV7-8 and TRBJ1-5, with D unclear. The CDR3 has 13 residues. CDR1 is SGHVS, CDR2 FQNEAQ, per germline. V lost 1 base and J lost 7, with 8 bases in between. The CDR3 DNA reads TGTGCCAGCAGCTTAGACTCGGGACAGCCCCAGCATTTT. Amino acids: CASSLDSGQPQHF.

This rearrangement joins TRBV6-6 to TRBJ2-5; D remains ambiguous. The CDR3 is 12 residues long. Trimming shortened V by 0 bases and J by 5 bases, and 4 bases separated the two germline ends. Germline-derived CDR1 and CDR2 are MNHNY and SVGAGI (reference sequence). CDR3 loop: CASSYSGETQYF. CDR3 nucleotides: TGTGCCAGCAGTTACTCCGGGGAGACCCAGTACTTC.

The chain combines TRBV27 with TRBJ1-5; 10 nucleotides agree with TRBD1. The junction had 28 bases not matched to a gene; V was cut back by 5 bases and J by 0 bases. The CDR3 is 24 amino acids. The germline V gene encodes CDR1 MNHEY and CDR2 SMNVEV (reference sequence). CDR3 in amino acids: CASSPWVPRTLRQGAFGSNQPQHF. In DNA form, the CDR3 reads TGTGCCAGCAGTCCGTGGGTCCCACGGACCCTGCGACAGGGGGCGTTTGGTAGCAATCAGCCCCAGCATTTT.